Given below is one T cell receptor (beta chain) in context. Its specificity is not known. With a much larger clone just one base away, this may be a read error. The conserved final phenylalanine or tryptophan is absent from the CDR3, which likely points to a read error. The germline V gene has CDR1 MNHNS and CDR2 SASEGT. This CDR3 region has 16 residues. V was cut by 6 bases and J by 3 bases, with 19 bases left in between. The data derive from a study of blood T cells in healthy people across ages. Regarding the study as a whole: Per million T cells, the diversity of TCR beta decreased roughly linearly as age advanced. Both higher diversity and more naive CD4+ cells marked long-lived donors when set against aged donors.

A J-beta primer mix and a sample-barcoded 5' primer were used in a second PCR of roughly 6 to 11 cycles. Each cDNA was tagged by a template-switch adaptor containing 12 random nucleotides. TCRdb ran MiXCR on the 5' RACE reads and lists one entry per CDR3 protein. The sample includes 550,000 to 650,000 distinct CDR3 sequences, approximately 30% of them seen just once. Sequencing input: blood. The receptor was derived from an elderly woman in good health. The chain links TRBV6-1 to TRBJ2-3, with D tentatively TRBD2 (5 bases). CDR3 DNA: TGTGCCAGCAGCCGGGGTATGACCACTCAGACAGATACGCAGTATGTT. Translating gives CASSRGMTTQTDTQYV.